This T cell receptor (beta chain) was identified in a study of OX40 agonist ivuxolimab in advanced cancers. General study results and limits: On average, CD8+ T cells showed a greater number of expanded clones than CD4+. At doses 0.1 to 3.0 mg/kg, CD4+ and CD8+ clones expanded.

This clone appeared once. Its target is unknown. Measured with immunoSEQ multiplex PCR; TCRdb has only the in-frame clones, and not every one. The repertoire holds roughly 54,000 clones, with roughly 90% as singletons. CDR1 is SGHTA and CDR2 is FQGNSA in the germline V gene. The germline V and J ends were trimmed by 0 bases and 2 bases, with 7 bases remaining between them. The CDR3 extends over 14 amino acids. The input for sequencing was CD4+ or CD8+ T cells sorted from blood, taken in a trial of the OX40 agonist ivuxolimab. This chain links TRBV7-2 with TRBJ1-2; D unclear. This TCR was recovered from an adult with an advanced solid tumor such as melanoma, head and neck, liver or kidney cancer. CDR3 residues: CASSLAGTNYGYTF. CDR3 nucleotides: TGTGCCAGCAGCTTAGCTGGAACCAACTATGGCTACACCTTC.